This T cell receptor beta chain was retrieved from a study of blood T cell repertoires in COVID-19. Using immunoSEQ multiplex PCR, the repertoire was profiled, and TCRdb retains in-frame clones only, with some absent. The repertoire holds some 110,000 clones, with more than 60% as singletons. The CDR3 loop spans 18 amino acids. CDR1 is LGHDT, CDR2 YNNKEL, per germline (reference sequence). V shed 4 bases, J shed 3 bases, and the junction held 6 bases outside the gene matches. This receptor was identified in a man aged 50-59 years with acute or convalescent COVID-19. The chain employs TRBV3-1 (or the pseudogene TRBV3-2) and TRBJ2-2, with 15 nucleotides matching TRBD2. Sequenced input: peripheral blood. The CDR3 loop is CASSPARTSGGDTGELFF. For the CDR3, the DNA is TGTGCCAGCAGCCCCGCTAGGACTAGCGGGGGGGACACCGGGGAGCTGTTTTTT.